A selection of T cell receptor beta chains follows, all from one sample in a study of blood T cell repertoires in COVID-19. Clones were sequenced by immunoSEQ multiplex PCR, and TCRdb holds only the in-frame ones, with some missing. Of roughly 400,000 clones listed, approximately 91% are singletons. Input material: PBMCs or T cells enriched from blood (not recorded which). These receptors all come from a woman aged 35 to 49 who had been exposed to COVID-19. Each CDR3 is given with its conserved first and last residue. A D gene is named only where the DNA matches it firmly. Only part of the rows carry a size: once, few, many, or a class if the clone is expanded.

cdr3_nt cdr3_aa v_call d_call j_call clone_size
TGTGCCAGCCCACCGGGACAGGGAGGGGAGGCCTATGGCTACACCTTC CASPPGQGGEAYGYTF TRBV2 TRBD1 TRBJ1-2 NA
TGTGCCAGCAGCTTGGGCCGGGTGGTTGGCTACACCTTC CASSLGRVVGYTF TRBV5-6 NA TRBJ1-2 NA
TGTGCCCAAGGGGGGGAGAGCTCCTATAATTCACCCCTCCACTTT CAQGGESSYNSPLHF TRBV30 NA TRBJ1-6 NA
TGTGCCAGCAGTTTATCGGGGGCCTTAAGGGTTGGCTACACCTTC CASSLSGALRVGYTF TRBV27 NA TRBJ1-2 NA
TGTGCCAGCCTACCGCAGGGTACCTATGGCTACACCTTC CASLPQGTYGYTF TRBV19 NA TRBJ1-2 once
TGTGCCACCAAGGACAGGGGACATCAGCCCCAGCATTTT CATKDRGHQPQHF TRBV19 TRBD1 TRBJ1-5 NA
TGTGCCAGCAGCCTAAACACAGATACGCAGTATTTT CASSLNTDTQYF TRBV12-3/TRBV12-4 NA TRBJ2-3 NA
TGTGCCACCAGCAGAGATCGGAGTTCCCAGCATTTT CATSRDRSSQHF TRBV15 NA TRBJ1-5 NA
TGCGCCAGCAGCTTGGAGGGGATAGTACCCGGGACAGCTAGTACGAAGCAGTACTTC CASSLEGIVPGTASTKQYF TRBV5-1 TRBD1 TRBJ2-7 NA
TGTGCCAGCACCGGGACAGGGGGCAACGATGGCTACACCTTC CASTGTGGNDGYTF TRBV27 TRBD1 TRBJ1-2 NA
TGCGCCAGCAGGAACGGCGGGGACACTGAAGCTTTCTTT CASRNGGDTEAFF TRBV5-1 NA TRBJ1-1 NA
TGTGCCAGCATGCCTAGCGGGAGTTGGTTTGCGAATGAGCAGTTCTTC CASMPSGSWFANEQFF TRBV28 TRBD2 TRBJ2-1 NA
TGTGCCTGGATCGTGCAGGGGGCGAGGGGTACGCAGTATTTT CAWIVQGARGTQYF TRBV30 TRBD1 TRBJ2-3 NA
TGTGCCAGCTCACCAGGATTTGCGGGGAACACTGAAGCTTTCTTT CASSPGFAGNTEAFF TRBV18 NA TRBJ1-1 NA
TGTGCTAGTGGGGAGGACAGGGTATCCTATGGCTACACCTTC CASGEDRVSYGYTF TRBV12-5 TRBD1 TRBJ1-2 NA
TGTGCCAGCAGCTTAGAGGCCCGTCCGGGAAACACCATATATTTT CASSLEARPGNTIYF TRBV11-2 NA TRBJ1-3 once
TGTGCCAGTAGTCAACTAGCGGGAGCCTCCACAGATACGCAGTATTTT CASSQLAGASTDTQYF TRBV19 TRBD2 TRBJ2-3 NA
TGTGCCAGCAGCCCCCGTTGGGCAGGGGGCGAAAAACTGTTTTTT CASSPRWAGGEKLFF TRBV7-2 TRBD1 TRBJ1-4 NA
TGCAGCGTTCGGTCCGGGACAGAGCAGTACTTC CSVRSGTEQYF TRBV29-1 NA TRBJ2-7 once
TGTGCCAGCTCACCACTGGGGCCGGGCACTGAAGCTTTCTTT CASSPLGPGTEAFF TRBV18 NA TRBJ1-1 once
TGTGCCACCAGAGGGGGACAGGGGGGAGCTGGAAACACCATATATTTT CATRGGQGGAGNTIYF TRBV19 TRBD1 TRBJ1-3 NA
TGTGCCAGCAGTCGTCTGGGACAGAAGGGGACTGAAGCTTTCTTT CASSRLGQKGTEAFF TRBV6-5 TRBD1 TRBJ1-1 NA
TGCGCCAGCAGCTCCCAACTAGCGGGAGGGGAAGAGCAGTACTTC CASSSQLAGGEEQYF TRBV5-1 TRBD2 TRBJ2-7 NA
TGTGCCAGCTCACCAAACAGGGGGCCTGGTGAAGCTTTCTTT CASSPNRGPGEAFF TRBV18 TRBD1 TRBJ1-1 NA
TGTGCCAGCAGCTTCCCGCAGGGAAATTCACCCCTCCACTTT CASSFPQGNSPLHF TRBV7-9 NA TRBJ1-6 NA
TGTGCCAGCAGTTTCCGGGTGTGGACTGAAGCTTTCTTT CASSFRVWTEAFF TRBV12-3/TRBV12-4 NA TRBJ1-1 NA
TGTGCCAGCAGACCGGGACTGGAGGCAGATACGCAGTATTTT CASRPGLEADTQYF TRBV2 NA TRBJ2-3 NA
TGTGCCAGCAGTGAAGGGGCTAGCGGGGATAGCACAGATACGCAGTATTTT CASSEGASGDSTDTQYF TRBV2 TRBD2 TRBJ2-3 NA
TGTGCCAGCAGCCCCGGACAGACAGGTGGCTACACCTTC CASSPGQTGGYTF TRBV12-3/TRBV12-4 NA TRBJ1-2 NA
TGTGCCAGCAGCTTAGGCAGGGGCGGAGAAAAACTGTTTTTT CASSLGRGGEKLFF TRBV7-9 NA TRBJ1-4 once
TGTGCCAGCAGCCGTCGGGCAGGGGGAACTGAAGCTTTCTTT CASSRRAGGTEAFF TRBV7-2 TRBD1 TRBJ1-1 NA
TGCGCCAGCAGCGTGGACAGGGGGCTTGTTGGCGGGGAGCTGTTTTTT CASSVDRGLVGGELFF TRBV5-1 TRBD1 TRBJ2-2 NA
TGTGCCAGCAGCCCCCTTGTGGGGCCCTCCTACAATGAGCAGTTCTTC CASSPLVGPSYNEQFF TRBV7-9 NA TRBJ2-1 NA
TGCAGTGGTAGTTCCCGACAGGGCGGTAGCAATCAGCCCCAGCATTTT CSGSSRQGGSNQPQHF TRBV20-1 TRBD1 TRBJ1-5 NA
TGCAGCGTTGGTTGGAGCTCCCACGTCCTGACTTTC CSVGWSSHVLTF TRBV29-1 NA TRBJ2-6 once
TGTGCCTGGACCGAACAGGGGACCCCCACCGGGGAGCTGTTTTTT CAWTEQGTPTGELFF TRBV30 TRBD1 TRBJ2-2 few
TGTGCCAGCAGCTTCATTCAGAATTCACCCCTCCACTTT CASSFIQNSPLHF TRBV7-9 NA TRBJ1-6 NA
TGTGCCACCAGTGATTTAGGTACAGGGAACTCGAATAATGAGCAGTTCTTC CATSDLGTGNSNNEQFF TRBV24-1 NA TRBJ2-1 NA
TGTGCCAGCAGTGGAGGCGGGGGGGCACTCAATGAGCAGTTCTTC CASSGGGGALNEQFF TRBV6-4 TRBD2 TRBJ2-1 NA
TGCGCCAGCAGCTACCGGACAGGCCAGATCCATGGCTACACCTTC CASSYRTGQIHGYTF TRBV4-1 TRBD1 TRBJ1-2 NA
TGTGCCTGGAGTACAGGGGTCAATCAGCCCCAGCATTTT CAWSTGVNQPQHF TRBV30 TRBD1 TRBJ1-5 NA
TGCAGTGCGGGTAATGCGGGGAGGAGGTACTTC CSAGNAGRRYF TRBV20-1 NA TRBJ2-5 NA
TGTGCCAGCAGCTTAGCCGCCGGAGGACAGAGAGTAACCCAGCCCCAGCATTTT CASSLAAGGQRVTQPQHF TRBV7-6 NA TRBJ1-5 few
TGTGCCAGCAGTTACTCACTAGCGGCTAACTACGAGCAGTACTTC CASSYSLAANYEQYF TRBV6-2/TRBV6-3 TRBD2 TRBJ2-7 few
TGCAGCGTTCAGTCCTACGAGCAGTACTTC CSVQSYEQYF TRBV29-1 NA TRBJ2-7 NA
TGCGCCAGCAGCGGAACAGGGGTGAACACTGAAGCTTTCTTT CASSGTGVNTEAFF TRBV5-1 TRBD1 TRBJ1-1 NA
TGTGCCAGCAGCAACGCCGGGACTAGCGGAGACACCGGGGAGCTGTTTTTT CASSNAGTSGDTGELFF TRBV13 TRBD2 TRBJ2-2 NA
TGTGCCAGCAGCCAAGAGGGCTCCTTTTTGAACACTGAAGCTTTCTTT CASSQEGSFLNTEAFF TRBV4-2 NA TRBJ1-1 NA
TGCGCCAGCAGTTCCCTACGAGGAGCGGGTGGGGCCAACGTCCTGACTTTC CASSSLRGAGGANVLTF TRBV5-1 NA TRBJ2-6 NA
TGTGCCAGCAGCTTGCGAGGGGGCCGGGGTAATTCACCCCTCCACTTT CASSLRGGRGNSPLHF TRBV5-4 TRBD1 TRBJ1-6 NA
TGTGCCAGTACCAAGTTCCAGGGGGAAGCTTTCTTT CASTKFQGEAFF TRBV19 NA TRBJ1-1 NA
TGTGCCAGTAGTATCCGGCCGGGACAGGGGGATTTAGCTAACTATGGCTACACCTTC CASSIRPGQGDLANYGYTF TRBV19 TRBD1 TRBJ1-2 NA
TGTGCCAGTAGTATAATCGGGAGTGGGACCGGGGAGCTGTTTTTT CASSIIGSGTGELFF TRBV19 NA TRBJ2-2 NA
TGTGCCAGCAGCTGGGACAGCAGCAATTCACCCCTCCACTTT CASSWDSSNSPLHF TRBV7-8 TRBD1 TRBJ1-6 NA
TGTGCCAGCTCTCTTGCCGAGGGGGTCGGTGAAAAACTGTTTTTT CASSLAEGVGEKLFF TRBV18 NA TRBJ1-4 NA
TGTGCCAGCAGCAAAGTTCGACTTCTAGCGGGATTCTACGAGCAGTACTTC CASSKVRLLAGFYEQYF TRBV21-1 NA TRBJ2-7 NA
TGTGCCAGCAGTTCGCGACTAGCGTGGTACTACGAGCAGTACTTC CASSSRLAWYYEQYF TRBV2 TRBD2 TRBJ2-7 NA
TGTGCCAGCAGACTGACAGTGAACACTGAAGCTTTCTTT CASRLTVNTEAFF TRBV7-9 NA TRBJ1-1 NA
TGCAGCGTGGTCAGCGGGAACACTGAAGCTTTCTTT CSVVSGNTEAFF TRBV29-1 NA TRBJ1-1 NA